Listed below are T cell receptor beta chains from one sample, sequenced in a study of cytomegalovirus exposure and HLA in healthy donors. TCRdb's copy holds only in-frame clones and misses some; the assay was immunoSEQ multiplex PCR. The repertoire holds over 140,000 clones, with approximately 80% as singletons. The sequenced material came from PBMCs. All receptors derive from a man between 25 and 39 years old in good health and CMV-seropositive. CDR3s include the opening cysteine and the closing phenylalanine or tryptophan. Fields, in order: D gene, CDR3 length, V gene, J gene, clone size, CDR3 DNA, CDR3 protein. A D gene is named only where the DNA matches it firmly. Some rows mark clone size as missing; the rest say once, few, many or name a class of expanded clone.

d_gene: TRBD1
len: 15
v_gene: TRBV28
j_gene: TRBJ1-5
abundance: .
CDR3nt: TGTGCCAGCAGTTTTCGGACAGGGGTCGGGCAGCCCCAGCATTTT
CDR3aa: CASSFRTGVGQPQHF

d_gene: .
len: 14
v_gene: TRBV7-3
j_gene: TRBJ2-1
abundance: .
CDR3nt: TGTGCCAGCAGCTTAGACATTGGGGCGGGAGAGCAGTTCTTC
CDR3aa: CASSLDIGAGEQFF

d_gene: .
len: 13
v_gene: TRBV5-1
j_gene: TRBJ1-1
abundance: .
CDR3nt: TGCGCCAGCAGTTACAGGGATAACACTGAAGCTTTCTTT
CDR3aa: CASSYRDNTEAFF

d_gene: .
len: 12
v_gene: TRBV4-1
j_gene: TRBJ2-7
abundance: .
CDR3nt: TGCGCCAGCAGCCAAGACCTAGAAAAGCAGTACTTC
CDR3aa: CASSQDLEKQYF

d_gene: TRBD1
len: 15
v_gene: TRBV19
j_gene: TRBJ2-5
abundance: .
CDR3nt: TGTGCCAGTAGTATGCTCGACCAGGGGGTAAAGACCCAGTACTTC
CDR3aa: CASSMLDQGVKTQYF

d_gene: TRBD1
len: 15
v_gene: TRBV7-2
j_gene: TRBJ1-5
abundance: once
CDR3nt: TGTGCCAGCAGCGAACAGGGGGCGATCAATCAGCCCCAGCATTTT
CDR3aa: CASSEQGAINQPQHF

d_gene: TRBD1
len: 15
v_gene: TRBV5-1
j_gene: TRBJ1-2
abundance: .
CDR3nt: TGCGCCAGCAGCTTGGGTCCAGGGGGAAACTATGGCTACACCTTC
CDR3aa: CASSLGPGGNYGYTF

d_gene: .
len: 14
v_gene: TRBV9
j_gene: TRBJ2-3
abundance: .
CDR3nt: TGTGCCAGCAGCACCTCGACAGGCACAGATACGCAGTATTTT
CDR3aa: CASSTSTGTDTQYF

d_gene: .
len: 14
v_gene: TRBV7-2
j_gene: TRBJ1-2
abundance: .
CDR3nt: TGTGCCAGCAGCCAGGGGCCCCCGGGCTATGGCTACACCTTC
CDR3aa: CASSQGPPGYGYTF

d_gene: .
len: 15
v_gene: TRBV25-1
j_gene: TRBJ1-1
abundance: .
CDR3nt: TGTGCCAGCACGGCAGGGGCGAACAGAGGAGCCCATGCTTTCTTT
CDR3aa: CASTAGANRGAHAFF

d_gene: TRBD1
len: 16
v_gene: TRBV11-3
j_gene: TRBJ2-7
abundance: few
CDR3nt: TGTGCCAGCAGCCCCCTATATCGGGACAGGGGTGGGGAGCAGTACTTC
CDR3aa: CASSPLYRDRGGEQYF

d_gene: TRBD2
len: 14
v_gene: TRBV6-5
j_gene: TRBJ2-7
abundance: .
CDR3nt: TGTGCCAGCGGTAAGGCGGGGGGCCTCCGGGAGCAGTACTTC
CDR3aa: CASGKAGGLREQYF

d_gene: .
len: 12
v_gene: TRBV28
j_gene: TRBJ2-7
abundance: .
CDR3nt: TGTGCCAGCAGTTTACGCGCCTACGAGCAGTACTTC
CDR3aa: CASSLRAYEQYF

d_gene: TRBD2
len: 15
v_gene: TRBV5-6
j_gene: TRBJ2-5
abundance: .
CDR3nt: TGTGCCAGCAGCCCGACTAGCGGGGGGAGAGAGACCCAGTACTTC
CDR3aa: CASSPTSGGRETQYF

d_gene: TRBD2
len: 16
v_gene: TRBV6-5
j_gene: TRBJ2-1
abundance: .
CDR3nt: TGTGCCAGCAGTTACTCCCGCGGGAGGGAAGACAATGAGCAGTTCTTC
CDR3aa: CASSYSRGREDNEQFF

d_gene: .
len: 15
v_gene: TRBV21-1
j_gene: TRBJ1-1
abundance: .
CDR3nt: TGTGCCAGCAGCAAAGTAGGACAGGTTTACACTGAAGCTTTCTTT
CDR3aa: CASSKVGQVYTEAFF

d_gene: TRBD1
len: 16
v_gene: TRBV19
j_gene: TRBJ2-1
abundance: .
CDR3nt: TGTGCCAGTAGTTCTGCGTGGACAGGATATGAGGATGAGCAGTTCTTC
CDR3aa: CASSSAWTGYEDEQFF

d_gene: TRBD2
len: 16
v_gene: TRBV5-1
j_gene: TRBJ2-2
abundance: few
CDR3nt: TGCGCCAGCAGCTTGGGGACTAGCGGGAACACCGGGGAGCTGTTTTTT
CDR3aa: CASSLGTSGNTGELFF

d_gene: .
len: 13
v_gene: TRBV19
j_gene: TRBJ2-1
abundance: .
CDR3nt: TGTGCCAGTAGTCTCCCTCCTCCGGGAAGGCAGTTCTTC
CDR3aa: CASSLPPPGRQFF

d_gene: TRBD2
len: 16
v_gene: TRBV7-2
j_gene: TRBJ2-7
abundance: .
CDR3nt: TGTGCCAGCAGCTTAGTAGCGGGGGTGAGCTCCTACGAGCAGTACTTC
CDR3aa: CASSLVAGVSSYEQYF

d_gene: TRBD1
len: 14
v_gene: TRBV19
j_gene: TRBJ1-6
abundance: .
CDR3nt: TGTGCCAGTAGTATAGTTCCAGGGGGATCACCCCTCCACTTT
CDR3aa: CASSIVPGGSPLHF

d_gene: .
len: 13
v_gene: TRBV19
j_gene: TRBJ1-2
abundance: .
CDR3nt: TGTGCCACTTCTAAACAGGACCACTATGGCTACACCTTC
CDR3aa: CATSKQDHYGYTF

d_gene: .
len: 13
v_gene: TRBV27
j_gene: TRBJ1-1
abundance: .
CDR3nt: TGTGCCAGCAGTTTTAGGGAGCACACTGAAGCTTTCTTT
CDR3aa: CASSFREHTEAFF

d_gene: .
len: 13
v_gene: TRBV19
j_gene: TRBJ2-7
abundance: .
CDR3nt: TGTGCCACTAGGAGCGGAAATGGCTACGAGCAGTACTTC
CDR3aa: CATRSGNGYEQYF

d_gene: TRBD1
len: 15
v_gene: TRBV6-1
j_gene: TRBJ1-2
abundance: .
CDR3nt: TGTGCCAGCAGTACCGGGACAGATCCCGCAGGGGGCTACACCTTC
CDR3aa: CASSTGTDPAGGYTF

d_gene: .
len: 12
v_gene: TRBV13
j_gene: TRBJ1-5
abundance: .
CDR3nt: TGTGCCAGCAGCTTAGAACACGGGGCCCAGCATTTT
CDR3aa: CASSLEHGAQHF

d_gene: TRBD2
len: 14
v_gene: TRBV4-2
j_gene: TRBJ2-3
abundance: .
CDR3nt: TGTGCCAGCCAGCGGGAGGACCGCACAGATACGCAGTATTTT
CDR3aa: CASQREDRTDTQYF

d_gene: .
len: 16
v_gene: TRBV21-1
j_gene: TRBJ1-6
abundance: .
CDR3nt: TGTGCCAGCAGCAAAGAGACAGGCCCCAATAATTCACCCCTCCACTTT
CDR3aa: CASSKETGPNNSPLHF

d_gene: .
len: 14
v_gene: TRBV28
j_gene: TRBJ1-1
abundance: .
CDR3nt: TGTGCCAGCAGTCTGACAGAGGAGAACACTGAAGCTTTCTTT
CDR3aa: CASSLTEENTEAFF

d_gene: .
len: 15
v_gene: TRBV5-8
j_gene: TRBJ1-1
abundance: .
CDR3nt: TGTGCCAGCGGCTGGGCCTCGAGCATGAACACTGAAGCTTTCTTT
CDR3aa: CASGWASSMNTEAFF

d_gene: .
len: 12
v_gene: TRBV16
j_gene: TRBJ2-3
abundance: .
CDR3nt: TGTGCCAGCGCTCCGGGCACAGATACGCAGTATTTT
CDR3aa: CASAPGTDTQYF

d_gene: .
len: 12
v_gene: TRBV5-1
j_gene: TRBJ2-1
abundance: .
CDR3nt: TGCGCCAGCAGCCCAACTCTGAGTGAGCAGTTCTTC
CDR3aa: CASSPTLSEQFF

d_gene: TRBD1
len: 15
v_gene: TRBV5-4
j_gene: TRBJ2-3
abundance: .
CDR3nt: TGTGCCAGCAGCTTGGGAGGGACAGCCACAGATACGCAGTATTTT
CDR3aa: CASSLGGTATDTQYF

d_gene: .
len: 16
v_gene: TRBV18
j_gene: TRBJ2-1
abundance: .
CDR3nt: TGTGCCAGCTCACCACCGTCGGGTACAGGGAACAATGAGCAGTTCTTC
CDR3aa: CASSPPSGTGNNEQFF

d_gene: TRBD2
len: 16
v_gene: TRBV7-9
j_gene: TRBJ2-5
abundance: once
CDR3nt: TGTGCCAGCAGCTTTTTGGCGGGGGTCACCGGAGAGACCCAGTACTTC
CDR3aa: CASSFLAGVTGETQYF

d_gene: .
len: 14
v_gene: TRBV19
j_gene: TRBJ1-1
abundance: few
CDR3nt: TGTGCCAGTAGTATACAGGGGAGGGGGACTGAAGCTTTCTTT
CDR3aa: CASSIQGRGTEAFF

d_gene: .
len: 13
v_gene: TRBV28
j_gene: TRBJ1-1
abundance: .
CDR3nt: TGTGCCAGCAGTTTCCCAGGGAACACTGAAGCTTTCTTT
CDR3aa: CASSFPGNTEAFF